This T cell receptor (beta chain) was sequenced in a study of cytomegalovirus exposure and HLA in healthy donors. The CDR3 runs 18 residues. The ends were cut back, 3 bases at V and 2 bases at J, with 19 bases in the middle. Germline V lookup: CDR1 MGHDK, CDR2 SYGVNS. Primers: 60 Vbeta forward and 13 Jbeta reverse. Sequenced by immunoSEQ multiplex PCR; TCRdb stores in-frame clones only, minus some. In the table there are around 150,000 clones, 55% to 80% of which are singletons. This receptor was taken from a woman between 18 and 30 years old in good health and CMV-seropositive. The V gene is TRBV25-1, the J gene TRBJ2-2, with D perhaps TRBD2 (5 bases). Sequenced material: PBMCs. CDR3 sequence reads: CASSEPGRGPLNTGELFF. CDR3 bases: TGTGCCAGCAGTGAGCCCGGCCGAGGGCCCCTAAACACCGGGGAGCTGTTTTTT.